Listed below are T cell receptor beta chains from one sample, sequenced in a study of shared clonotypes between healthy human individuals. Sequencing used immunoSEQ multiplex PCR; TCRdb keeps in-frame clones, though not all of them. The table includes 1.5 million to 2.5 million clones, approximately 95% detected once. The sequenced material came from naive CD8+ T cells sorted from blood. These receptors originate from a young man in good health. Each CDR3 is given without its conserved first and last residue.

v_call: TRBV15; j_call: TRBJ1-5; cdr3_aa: ATSRDYYAGGSNQPQH
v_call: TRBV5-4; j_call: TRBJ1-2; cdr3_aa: ASSPDASPIYGYT
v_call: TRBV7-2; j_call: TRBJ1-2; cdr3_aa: ASSNSWGYT
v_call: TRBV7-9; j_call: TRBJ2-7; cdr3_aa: ASSPRDSSYEQY
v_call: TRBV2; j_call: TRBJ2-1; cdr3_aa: ASSGRREGRYNEQF
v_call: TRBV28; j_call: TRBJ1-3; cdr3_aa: ASRDSEISGNTIY
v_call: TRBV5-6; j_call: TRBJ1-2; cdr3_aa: ASSLGGGAYGYT
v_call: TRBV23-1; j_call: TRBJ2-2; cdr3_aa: ASSQSMSGNTGELF
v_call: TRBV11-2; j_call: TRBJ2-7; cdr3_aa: ASSLEGLYEQY
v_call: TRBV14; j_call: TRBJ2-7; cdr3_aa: ASSLRGGIAVYEQY
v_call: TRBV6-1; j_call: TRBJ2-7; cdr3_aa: ASSVSRDRGSVWYEQY
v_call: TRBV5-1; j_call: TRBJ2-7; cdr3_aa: ASSQLQGVGHEQY
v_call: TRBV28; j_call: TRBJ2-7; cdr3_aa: ASSPQQDSNFYEQY
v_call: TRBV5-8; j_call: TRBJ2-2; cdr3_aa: ASSLEANTGELF
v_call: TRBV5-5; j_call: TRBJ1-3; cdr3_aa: ASSRAGNTIY
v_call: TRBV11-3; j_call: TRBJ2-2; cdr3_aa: ASSATGTGELF
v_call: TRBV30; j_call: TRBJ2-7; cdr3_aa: AWSVGWREDEQY
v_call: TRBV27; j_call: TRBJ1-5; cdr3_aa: ASSASQGEWNQPQH
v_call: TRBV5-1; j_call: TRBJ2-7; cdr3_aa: ASSLEAGTYEQY
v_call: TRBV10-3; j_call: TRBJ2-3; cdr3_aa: AISESTTSPDTQY
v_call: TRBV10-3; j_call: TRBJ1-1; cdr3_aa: AISESTGNTEAF
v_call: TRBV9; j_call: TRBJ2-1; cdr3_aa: ASSVGTGSYNEQF
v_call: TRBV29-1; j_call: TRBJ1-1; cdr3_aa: SVNVGQGRVEAF
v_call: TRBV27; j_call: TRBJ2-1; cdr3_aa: ASVTYSGASNEQF
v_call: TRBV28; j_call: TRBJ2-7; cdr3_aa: ASSPGGSYEQY
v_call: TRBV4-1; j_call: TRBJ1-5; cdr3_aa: ASSQDPGGVRQPQH
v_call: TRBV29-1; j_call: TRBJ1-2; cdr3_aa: SVERTGEVYGYT
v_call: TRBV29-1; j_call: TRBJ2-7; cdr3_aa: SVRRAGRYEQY
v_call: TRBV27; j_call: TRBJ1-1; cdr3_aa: ASISGVRAF
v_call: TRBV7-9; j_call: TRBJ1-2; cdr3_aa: ASSGGQVALYGYT
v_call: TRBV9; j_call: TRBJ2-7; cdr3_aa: ASSVAGQGYEQY
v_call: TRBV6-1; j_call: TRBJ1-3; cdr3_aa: ASSGRQGGNTIY
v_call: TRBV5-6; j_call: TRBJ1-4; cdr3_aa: ASSFLGTNEKLF
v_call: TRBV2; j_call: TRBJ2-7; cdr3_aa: ASSPGTGYYEQY
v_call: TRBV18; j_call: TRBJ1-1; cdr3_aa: ASSPGTGPEAF
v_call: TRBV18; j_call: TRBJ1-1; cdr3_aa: ASSQEQGRVTEAF
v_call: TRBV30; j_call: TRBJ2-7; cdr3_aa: AWSGGFGYEQY
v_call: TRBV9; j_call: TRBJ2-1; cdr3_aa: ASSPRQGAISYNEQF
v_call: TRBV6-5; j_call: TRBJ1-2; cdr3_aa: ASSYSWEGVNYGYT
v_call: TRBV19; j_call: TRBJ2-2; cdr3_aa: ASGTGVNTGELF
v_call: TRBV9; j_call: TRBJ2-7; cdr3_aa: ASSPGTLTYEQY
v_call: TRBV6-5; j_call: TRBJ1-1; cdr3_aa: ASTGQNTEAF
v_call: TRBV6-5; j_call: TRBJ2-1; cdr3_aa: ASSSSGTSGTNEQF
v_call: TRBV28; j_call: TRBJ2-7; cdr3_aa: ASSLRVGDLYEQY
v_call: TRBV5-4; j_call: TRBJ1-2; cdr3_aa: ASSLADISYGYT
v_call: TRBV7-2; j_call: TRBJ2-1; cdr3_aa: ASSLETSTYNEQF
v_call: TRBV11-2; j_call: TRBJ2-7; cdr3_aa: ASSLSSTYEQY